The clone carrying this TCR beta chain has just a few counts. Antigen: not known. The data belong to a study of post-analysis software for immune sequencing data. The overall study: Courses of disease covered relapsing-remitting, secondary progressive and progressive-relapsing multiple sclerosis. Findings and limits, study-wide: For normalized Chao1 diversity, multiple sclerosis patients scored significantly lower than controls did. When the samples were clustered directly with F measure, those that had been prepared in the same batch showed strong co-clustering.

Unique molecular identifiers were carried by the TCR beta cDNA libraries. One entry per CDR3 protein, called by TCRdb with MiXCR from the PCR reads. In the table there are 650,000 to 850,000 distinct CDR3 sequences, approximately 53% of which are singletons. The sequenced sample consisted of blood. This sequence was found in a girl aged 10 to 17 with multiple sclerosis.

The CDR3 nucleotides are TGTGCCAGCAGCCCCAAGACTAGCGGGGGAGGAAATGAGCAGTTCTTC. Translated, it gives CASSPKTSGGGNEQFF. The chain uses TRBV3-1 and TRBJ2-1; 12 bases map to TRBD2. J was trimmed by 7 bases and V by 4 bases; bases with no gene match: 8. The CDR3 loop spans 16 amino acids. Germline V gives CDR1 LGHDT, CDR2 YNNKEL (reference sequence).